This entry lists 15 T cell receptor beta chains sequenced from one sample in a study of human versus mouse CDR3 diversity and MHC coevolution. Generated by immunoSEQ multiplex PCR, the TCRdb table keeps only in-frame clones and is missing some. The data contain approximately 81,000 clones, about 94% of them singletons. Sample: naive CD4+ T cells from blood. The sample's subset: CD45RO-negative CD62L-positive naive CD4 T cells. These receptors came from a person between 25 and 70 years old in good health.

The V call is TRBV10-3, the J call TRBJ2-7; 11 bases line up with TRBD2. CDR3 length: 15 residues. The germline gives CDR1 ENHRY, CDR2 SYGVKD. The V and J ends lost 5 bases and 5 bases, in that order; junction bases with no gene match: 8. The CDR3 sequence: CAISRVAGGSDEQYF. For the CDR3, the DNA is TGTGCCATCAGTAGGGTAGCGGGGGGGAGCGACGAGCAGTACTTC.

The V call is TRBV27, the J call TRBJ1-2; weak D call: TRBD1 (6 bases). The V gene's germline CDR1 is MNHEY and CDR2 SMNVEV (reference sequence). V dropped 0 bases and J dropped 1 base, with 12 bases sitting between them. This CDR3 contains 16 residues. The CDR3 sequence: CASSLSAGAFNYGYTF. In DNA form, the CDR3 reads TGTGCCAGCAGTTTATCGGCAGGGGCCTTTAACTATGGCTACACCTTC.

V usage is TRBV5-1 and J usage is TRBJ1-6; D may be TRBD1 (5 bases). Trimming cost V 0 bases and J 4 bases, with 11 bases left between them. Germline lookup yields CDR1 SGHRS and CDR2 YFSETQ. This CDR3 region has 16 residues. The CDR3 loop is CASSLDTGGYNSPLHF. CDR3 nucleotides: TGCGCCAGCAGCTTGGATACCGGGGGTTATAATTCACCCCTCCACTTT.

The chain carries TRBV28 and TRBJ1-5; 8 bases agree with TRBD1. The CDR3 extends over 17 amino acids. Germline CDR1 reads MDHEN; CDR2 reads SYDVKM. J gave up 6 bases and V 8 bases, and 18 bases lay outside the gene matches. This CDR3 is CASFEGSGGLRSQPQHF. The DNA for the CDR3 is TGTGCCAGCTTTGAGGGGTCAGGGGGCTTAAGAAGTCAGCCCCAGCATTTT.

The chain joins TRBV6-6 to TRBJ2-6; possibly TRBD2 for D (6 bases). Trimming took 2 bases from V and 6 from J, leaving 14 bases between them. This CDR3 is built from 16 residues. Germline CDR1 MNHNY, CDR2 SVGAGI (reference sequence). This CDR3 is CASSYPGVTVANVLTF. DNA for the CDR3: TGTGCCAGCAGTTACCCGGGGGTAACAGTGGCCAACGTCCTGACTTTC.

This chain connects TRBV11-2 to TRBJ2-5; D is ambiguous. V was trimmed by 3 bases and J by 4 bases, leaving 12 bases between them. CDR1 and CDR2 from the germline V gene are SGHAT and FQNNGV. The CDR3 extends over 14 amino acids. For the CDR3, the DNA is TGTGCCAGCAGCTTTGGCAGTGCCCCAGAGACCCAGTACTTC. This sequence encodes CASSFGSAPETQYF.

The chain employs TRBV29-1 and TRBJ1-2; no reliable D call. Germline lookup yields CDR1 SQVTM and CDR2 ANQGSEA. Trimming cost V 4 bases and J 1 base, with 7 bases left between them. This CDR3 has 12 residues. The CDR3 DNA reads TGCAGCGTTGTGGAGAATAACTATGGCTACACCTTC. Translating gives CSVVENNYGYTF.

The rearrangement links TRBV15 to TRBJ1-1, with D maybe TRBD1 (5 bases). Looked up from germline, CDR1 is LNHNV and CDR2 is YYDKDF (reference sequence). The CDR3 length is 17 residues. V dropped 0 bases and J dropped 4 bases, with 18 bases sitting between them. The CDR3 region has the DNA TGTGCCACCAGCAGAGACGACCTTCTTCAGGGTGGCACTGAAGCTTTCTTT. Its translation is CATSRDDLLQGGTEAFF.

The J gene is TRBJ1-4, the V gene TRBV27; possible D gene TRBD1, 6 bases. The CDR3 totals 16 residues. V lost 8 bases to trimming and J lost 7 bases, with 23 bases between them. The germline V gene encodes CDR1 MNHEY and CDR2 SMNVEV (reference sequence). CDR3 DNA: TGTGCCAGCGGGCGGGCCGGCCAGGGGTTCAGTGAAAAACTGTTTTTT. As protein: CASGRAGQGFSEKLFF.

Of note for this clone: Other DNA sequences of this sample code for an identical CDR3. This chain joins TRBV27 and TRBJ2-7; 8 bases map to TRBD1. Germline-derived CDR1 and CDR2 are MNHEY and SMNVEV (reference sequence). The CDR3 covers 14 residues. V trimming: 4 bases; J trimming: 3 bases; junction bases outside the gene matches: 5. The DNA of the CDR3 is TGTGCCAGCAGTTCCCGGACAGGGAACTACGAGCAGTACTTC. It encodes CASSSRTGNYEQYF.

This chain joins TRBV6-1 and TRBJ1-3; D call uncertain. Trimming left V 0 bases short and J 2 bases short, with 11 bases between. Germline lookup yields CDR1 MNHNS and CDR2 SASEGT. This CDR3 contains 16 residues. CDR3 in amino acids: CASSEAGGLPGNTIYF. Written as DNA, the CDR3 is TGTGCCAGCAGTGAAGCCGGCGGGTTACCTGGAAACACCATATATTTT.

The rearrangement joins TRBV30 to TRBJ2-7; the match to TRBD2 covers 13 bases. The CDR3 is 18 residues long. Germline V gene sequence: CDR1 GTSNPN, CDR2 SVGIG (reference sequence). Germline trimming cut 0 bases from V and 2 bases from J; bases unmatched to any gene: 10. The CDR3 DNA reads TGTGCCTGGAGTGTTCGGGGCCAGGGGACTAGCGGGACCTACGAGCAGTACTTC. This sequence encodes CAWSVRGQGTSGTYEQYF.

The J gene is TRBJ1-6, the V gene TRBV6-1; tentative D call: TRBD1 (5 bases). Germline assignment: CDR1 MNHNS and CDR2 SASEGT. The V end was cut by 4 bases, the J end by 6 bases, with 10 bases between. The CDR3 is 14 amino acids. The CDR3 sequence is CASSGGGVNSPLHF. DNA for the CDR3: TGTGCCAGCAGTGGGGGAGGGGTTAATTCACCCCTCCACTTT.

The chain combines TRBV7-2 with TRBJ1-3; TRBD1 matches at 9 bases. V trimming: 4 bases; J trimming: 2 bases; junction bases outside the gene matches: 3. This CDR3 is built from 15 residues. Germline V CDR1 and CDR2: SGHTA, FQGNSA. The CDR3 DNA is TGTGCCAGCAGCTCGACAGGGGGTACTGGAAACACCATATATTTT. Protein: CASSSTGGTGNTIYF.

The V and J genes are TRBV19 and TRBJ2-2, with 7 bases fitting TRBD1. V lost 5 bases and J lost 3; bases outside the gene matches: 9. The germline gives CDR1 LNHDA, CDR2 SQIVND (reference sequence). The CDR3 spans 16 residues. CDR3 sequence (DNA): TGTGCCAGTAGTTCCCGGGACAGCGATTACACCGGGGAGCTGTTTTTT. This gives the protein CASSSRDSDYTGELFF.